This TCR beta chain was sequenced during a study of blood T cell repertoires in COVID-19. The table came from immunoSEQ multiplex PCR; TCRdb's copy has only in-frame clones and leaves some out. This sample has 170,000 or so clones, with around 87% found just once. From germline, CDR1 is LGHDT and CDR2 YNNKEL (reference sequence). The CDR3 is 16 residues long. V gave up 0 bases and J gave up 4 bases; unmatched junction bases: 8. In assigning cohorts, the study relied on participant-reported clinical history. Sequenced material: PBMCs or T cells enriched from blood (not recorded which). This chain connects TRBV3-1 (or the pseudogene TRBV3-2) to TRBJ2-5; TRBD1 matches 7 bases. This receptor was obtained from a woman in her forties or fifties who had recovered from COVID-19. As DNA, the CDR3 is TGTGCCAGCAGCCAAGATTGGCTAGGGGGCCCAGAGACCCAGTACTTC. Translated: CASSQDWLGGPETQYF.